This T cell receptor beta chain was sequenced in a study of blood T cell repertoires in COVID-19 (dated by TCRdb to the early 2020s). Context from the whole study: Samples covering the acute and convalescent phases of COVID-19 were provided by collaborators in the United States, Italy and Spain. The sample metadata nearly always contained a de-identified subject ID, COVID-19 status, age in years and sex. The samples were drawn from the first 160 participants of the ongoing ImmuneRACE study and from 1,254 subjects provided by 6 global collaborators. Where available, HLA class I and class II types were taken from metadata supplied by the sample provider and were not determined by assay-based typing. Deeply sampled blood TCRbeta repertoires from subjects exposed to, actively infected with, or recovered from COVID-19 were included in the dataset. The prospective study material was composed of cDNA or gDNA derived from T cells, B-cell-depleted T cells, or PBMCs. The repertoires were released in a freely available public database meant as a resource for research on the immune response to SARS-CoV-2.

TCRbeta CDR3 regions were amplified from genomic DNA by means of the immunoSEQ Assay, a bias-controlled multiplex PCR. The study's processing was this. Within the assay, amplification of reference gene primers was used to estimate how many nucleated cells each sample contained. Sequence reads were collapsed and filtered to measure the absolute abundance of every unique TCRbeta CDR3 rearrangement. For each sample, productive Simpson clonality was calculated as the square root of Simpson's diversity index across productive rearrangements. What TCRdb holds here is the immuneACCESS table cut down to in-frame rearrangements. Part of the clones is not present; checked against another copy, under half of the missing clones reflect an unresolved V gene, and the others are unexplained. D and trimming were read from the DNA, whereas the V and J calls and clone size are those reported in that table. A total of about 56,000 clones appear in this sample, 80% to 90% of them only once. The ten largest clones represent around 18% of the sample.

Each collaborating institution followed its own protocols to collect whole blood in K2EDTA tubes. For TCRbeta analysis, collaborator samples were shipped as frozen whole blood, as isolated PBMCs, or as DNA extracted from either sample type. This clone was recorded only once. The clone's antigen remains unknown. The sample holds no much larger clone one base away, and base qualities are not on file. CDR1 and CDR2 are read off the germline V gene (reference sequence) as SEHNR and FQNEAQ. The CDR3 runs 15 amino acids, cysteine and phenylalanine included. The entry retains the CDR3 DNA only, 45 bases that are in frame from base 1. Between the V and J ends, shortened by 5 bases and 7 bases respectively, the junction contains 17 bases. What the work shows at the level of the full study, not this receptor alone: How much clinical and demographic metadata was included differed by source and by participant, and the metadata was provided uncurated.

This TCR was recovered from a human donor in a cohort sampled during active COVID-19. The sample comprised peripheral blood. The rearranged chain carries TRBV7-9 and TRBJ1-4; TRBD1 is perhaps the D gene, given 5 matching bases. The sequence in DNA is TGTGCCAGCAGCCCTCTAGGGCAGGGTGGTGAAAAACTGTTTTTT. Translated, this gives CASSPLGQGGEKLFF.